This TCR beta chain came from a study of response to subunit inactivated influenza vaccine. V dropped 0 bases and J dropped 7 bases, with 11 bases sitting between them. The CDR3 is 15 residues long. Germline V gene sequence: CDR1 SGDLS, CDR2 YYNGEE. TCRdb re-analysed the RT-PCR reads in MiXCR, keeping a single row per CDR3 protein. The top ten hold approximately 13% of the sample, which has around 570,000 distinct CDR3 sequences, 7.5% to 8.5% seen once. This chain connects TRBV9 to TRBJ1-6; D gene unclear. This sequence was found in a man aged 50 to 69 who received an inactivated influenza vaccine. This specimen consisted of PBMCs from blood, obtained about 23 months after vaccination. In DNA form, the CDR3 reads TGTGCCAGCAGCGTAGGCGGTGCAGGAAATTCACCCCTCCACTTT. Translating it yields CASSVGGAGNSPLHF. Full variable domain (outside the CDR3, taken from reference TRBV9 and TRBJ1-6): DSGVTQTPKHLITATGQRVTLRCSPRSGDLSVYWYQQSLDQGLQFLIQYYNGEERAKGNILERFSAQQFPDLHSELNLSSLELGDSALYFCASSVGGAGNSPLHFGNGTRLTVT.